The 10 T cell receptor beta chains below were found in one sample sequenced in a study of blood T cells in healthy people across ages. The use of a sample-barcoded 5' primer and a J-beta primer mix characterized a second PCR of about 7 to 12 cycles. TCRdb re-called the 5' RACE reads through MiXCR, storing one row per CDR3 protein. The data contain around 900,000 distinct CDR3 sequences, under 30% of them singletons. The sample taken for sequencing was blood. The receptors shown here come from a woman older than 75 in good health.

This clonotype was observed many times. The chain joins TRBV18 to TRBJ2-7; 12 bases align to TRBD2. CDR1 KGHSH and CDR2 LQKENI come from the germline V gene. After removal of 3 bases from V and 3 bases from J, the junction contained 9 bases not matched to a gene. This CDR3 spans 17 amino acids. CDR3: CASSPGAGLAGYYEQYF. CDR3 coding DNA: TGTGCCAGCTCACCGGGGGCGGGACTAGCGGGCTACTACGAGCAGTACTTC.

The V and J genes are TRBV10-3 and TRBJ1-2, with TRBD1 matching 7 bases. This CDR3 comprises 13 residues. Trimming removed 5 bases from V and 3 bases from J; junction bases left unmatched: 3. Germline CDR1 reads ENHRY; CDR2 reads SYGVKD. Written as DNA, the CDR3 is TGTGCCATCAGTCAGGGGGTGGACTATGGCTACACCTTC. Encoded protein: CAISQGVDYGYTF.

This clonotype was detected only a few times. The J gene is TRBJ1-2, the V gene TRBV7-2; D gene ambiguous. The ends were cut back, 5 bases at V and 1 base at J, with 17 bases in the middle. The germline CDR1 and CDR2 sequences are SGHTA and FQGNSA. The CDR3 extends over 16 amino acids. The CDR3 nucleotides are TGTGCCAGCAGCCTGGTATTTGTTCCTTTTAACTATGGCTACACCTTC. It codes for CASSLVFVPFNYGYTF.

This chain links TRBV13 with TRBJ2-7, with TRBD1 matching 7 bases. Germline V gives CDR1 PRHDT, CDR2 FYEKMQ (reference sequence). J was trimmed by 0 bases and V by 5 bases; bases with no gene match: 10. The CDR3 spans 16 residues. Here the CDR3 reads CASSAWTGPSSYEQYF. DNA for the CDR3: TGTGCCAGCAGCGCCTGGACAGGACCAAGCTCCTACGAGCAGTACTTC.

This clonotype was counted many times. The chain links TRBV3-1 to TRBJ2-4; D gene unclear. The CDR3 contains 15 residues. V was trimmed by 4 bases and J by 0 bases, leaving 10 bases between them. Germline CDR1 and CDR2: LGHDT and YNNKEL (reference sequence). The CDR3: CASSPLSRAKNIQYF. The CDR3 region has the DNA TGTGCCAGCAGCCCCCTTAGTAGAGCCAAAAACATTCAGTACTTC.

This clonotype was seen just once. The chain has TRBV6-1 and TRBJ1-5; 10 bases match TRBD1. The V segment lost 2 bases and the J segment 0 bases; nucleotides outside the gene matches: 4. Germline values: CDR1 MNHNS, CDR2 SASEGT. The CDR3 contains 17 residues. The chain's CDR3 is CASSERTGGTSNQPQHF. The DNA for the CDR3 is TGTGCCAGCAGTGAACGGACAGGGGGTACTAGCAATCAGCCCCAGCATTTT.

In its sample, this clonotype was seen many times. The chain uses TRBV20-1 and TRBJ2-1; D tentatively fits TRBD1 or TRBD2 (5 bases each). The CDR3 has 15 residues. Germline assignment: CDR1 DFQATT and CDR2 SNEGSKA (reference sequence). With 2 bases removed from V and 0 bases from J, the gap between germline ends came to 11 bases. CDR3 sequence: CSARRDPSSYNEQFF. In DNA form, the CDR3 reads TGCAGTGCTAGAAGGGACCCTAGCTCCTACAATGAGCAGTTCTTC.

A word on this clonotype: A much bigger clone sits one base away, suggesting this may be a read error. The CDR3 spells CASSERTGALTDGYTF. In DNA form, the CDR3 reads TGTGCCAGCAGTGAAAGGACAGGGGCCCTTACCGATGGCTACACCTTC. This chain uses TRBV25-1 with TRBJ1-2; 9 bases agree with TRBD1. This CDR3 spans 16 amino acids. Germline V lookup: CDR1 MGHDK, CDR2 SYGVNS. The J segment lost 6 bases and the V segment lost 2 bases, leaving 10 bases of the junction unmatched.

This clonotype was recorded a few times. The junction and the germline gene differ at one end; a read error may be behind it. V is TRBV20-1 and J is TRBJ2-1, with TRBD1 identical over 7 bases. The J call may be incorrect, as the DNA end agrees better with TRBJ2-7. This CDR3 is built from 14 residues. The germline V gene encodes CDR1 DFQATT and CDR2 SNEGSKA (reference sequence). The CDR3 sequence is CSARGGSSYNEQYF. The CDR3 region has the DNA TGCAGTGCCAGAGGGGGCTCCTCCTACAATGAGCAGTACTTC.

J is TRBJ2-7 and V is TRBV7-9, with D possibly TRBD1 on 5 matching bases. The J call is doubtful: the DNA matches TRBJ2-5 better. This CDR3 region has 14 residues. Germline V gives CDR1 SEHNR, CDR2 FQNEAQ (reference sequence). CDR3 DNA sequence: TGTGCCAGCAGCACCCCTAGGGGCGCGGAGACCCAGTACTTC. Its protein is CASSTPRGAETQYF.